The sample holds many counts of the clone carrying this TCR beta chain. Its specificity is unknown. These data are taken from a study of T cells in Graves' hyperthyroidism and ophthalmopathy. Study-level background: Specimen type is peripheral blood, collected at initial diagnosis prior to any treatment.

General study findings and limits: Stable hyperthyroidism and ophthalmopathy were separated using 13 V-J signatures.

The germline V gene encodes CDR1 DFQATT and CDR2 SNEGSKA (reference sequence). V trimming: 1 base; J trimming: 4 bases; junction bases outside the gene matches: 5. CDR3 length equals 15 residues. TCR beta CDR3 sequences were amplified from RNA transcripts. The TCR CDR3 first-round RT-PCR relied on the HTBI primer set. TCRdb independently ran MiXCR on the multiplex PCR reads; one entry per CDR3 protein. The sample includes about 520,000 distinct CDR3 sequences, approximately 25% of them seen just once. Ophthalmopathy patients all had a Clinical Activity Score of at least 3, a NOSPECS grade of at least 4 and disease under 3 months old. For the diagnoses, clinical symptoms, serum thyroxine and TRAb, thyroid ultrasound and orbital computed tomography were used.

The sample consisted of blood. The J gene is TRBJ1-5, the V gene TRBV20-1; 9 bases align to TRBD1. This clonotype was obtained from a woman aged 25 to 45 with Graves' ophthalmopathy. The CDR3 DNA reads TGCAGTGCTAGAGGGACAGGGGCCGGGAATCAGCCCCAGCATTTT. Translated: CSARGTGAGNQPQHF.